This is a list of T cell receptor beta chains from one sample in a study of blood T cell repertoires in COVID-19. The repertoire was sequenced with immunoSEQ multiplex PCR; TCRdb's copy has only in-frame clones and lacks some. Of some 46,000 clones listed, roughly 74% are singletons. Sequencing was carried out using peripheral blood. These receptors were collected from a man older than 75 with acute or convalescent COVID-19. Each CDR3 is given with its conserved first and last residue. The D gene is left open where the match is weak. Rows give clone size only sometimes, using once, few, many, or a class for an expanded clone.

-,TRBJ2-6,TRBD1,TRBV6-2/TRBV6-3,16,TGTGCCAGCAGTTACGTAGACAGGGCTGGGGCCAACGTCCTGACTTTC,CASSYVDRAGANVLTF
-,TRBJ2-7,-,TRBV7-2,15,TGTGCCAGCAGCCTAAGACCGGGACTGATCTACGAGCAGTACTTC,CASSLRPGLIYEQYF
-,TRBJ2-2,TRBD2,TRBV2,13,TGTGCCAGCAGTGAGCGGGAGGCCGGGGAGCTGTTTTTT,CASSEREAGELFF
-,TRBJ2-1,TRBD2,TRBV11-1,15,TGTGCCAGCAGCGCGGGACTAGCGGGAGCTGATGAGCAGTTCTTC,CASSAGLAGADEQFF
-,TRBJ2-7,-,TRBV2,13,TGTGCCAGCAGTGAAATGGGCGTCAACGAGCAGTACTTC,CASSEMGVNEQYF
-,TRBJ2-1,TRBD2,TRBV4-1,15,TGCGCCAGCAGCCAACTAGCGGGAGGGCCAGTTGAGCAGTTCTTC,CASSQLAGGPVEQFF
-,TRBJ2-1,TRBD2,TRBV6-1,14,TGTGCCAGCAGTGATCCTAGCGGGATGAATGAGCAGTTCTTC,CASSDPSGMNEQFF
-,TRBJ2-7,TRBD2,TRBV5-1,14,TGCGCCAGCAGCCCTAGCGGGAACCCTCTCGAGCAGTACTTC,CASSPSGNPLEQYF
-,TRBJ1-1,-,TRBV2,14,TGTGCCAGCATCCTGACTCAAATAGGCACTGAAGCTTTCTTT,CASILTQIGTEAFF
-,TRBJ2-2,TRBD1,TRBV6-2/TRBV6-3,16,TGTGCCAGCAGTTACAGGAGACAGGGGTTCTCCGGGGAGCTGTTTTTT,CASSYRRQGFSGELFF
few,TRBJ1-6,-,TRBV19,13,TGTGCCAGTAAGGAACAGTATAATTCACCCCTCCACTTT,CASKEQYNSPLHF
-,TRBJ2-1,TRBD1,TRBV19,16,TGTGCCAGTAGTTTTTCGCGAGGGACAGAGGGCAATGAGCAGTTCTTC,CASSFSRGTEGNEQFF
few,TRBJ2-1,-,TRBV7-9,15,TGTGCCAGCAGCAAAAATAGCGGAAAGTACAATGAGCAGTTCTTC,CASSKNSGKYNEQFF
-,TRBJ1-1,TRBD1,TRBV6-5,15,TGTGCCAGCAGTTACTCGAGACAGGGGTACACTGAAGCTTTCTTT,CASSYSRQGYTEAFF
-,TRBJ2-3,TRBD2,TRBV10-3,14,TGTGCCATCGGACTAGCGGGAGGTGCAGATACGCAGTATTTT,CAIGLAGGADTQYF
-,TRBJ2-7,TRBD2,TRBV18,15,TGTGCCAGCTCATCCTCTAGCGGAGTTACCTACGAGCAGTACTTC,CASSSSSGVTYEQYF
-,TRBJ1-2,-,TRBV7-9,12,TGTGCCAGCAGCCCACAAGAGGGCGGCTACACCTTC,CASSPQEGGYTF
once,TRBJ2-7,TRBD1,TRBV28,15,TGTGCCAGCAGTAACCAGGGGGCAGGAAACTACGAGCAGTACTTC,CASSNQGAGNYEQYF
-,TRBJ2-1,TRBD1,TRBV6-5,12,TGTGCCAGCAGACAGGGGAAAGGGGAGCAGTTCTTC,CASRQGKGEQFF
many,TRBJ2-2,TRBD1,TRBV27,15,TGTGCCAGCACTACCGACAGGGCGAACACCGGGGAGCTGTTTTTT,CASTTDRANTGELFF
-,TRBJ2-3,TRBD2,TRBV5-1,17,TGCGCCAGCAGCTTGGGGGTACTAGCGGGAGGGGAAGATACGCAGTATTTT,CASSLGVLAGGEDTQYF
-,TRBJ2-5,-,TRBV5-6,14,TGTGCCAGCAGCTTGCAGGGGACCCAAGAGACCCAGTACTTC,CASSLQGTQETQYF
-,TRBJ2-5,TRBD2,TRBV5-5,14,TGTGCCAGCAGCGACTTAGCGGGAAGGGAGACCCAGTACTTC,CASSDLAGRETQYF
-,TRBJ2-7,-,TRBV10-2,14,TGCGCCAGCAGTGAAACGCGGGATGGGTACGAGCAGTACTTC,CASSETRDGYEQYF
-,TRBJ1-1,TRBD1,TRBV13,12,TGTGCCAGCCGCAGGGGGCACCCTGAAGCTTTCTTT,CASRRGHPEAFF
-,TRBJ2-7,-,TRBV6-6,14,TGTGCCAGCAGTTACGTCGGAGGTCCCTACGAGCAGTACTTC,CASSYVGGPYEQYF
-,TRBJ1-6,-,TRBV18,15,TGTGCCAGCTCATCCCCGACAGGAGGCAATTCACCCCTCCACTTT,CASSSPTGGNSPLHF
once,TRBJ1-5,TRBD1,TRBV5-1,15,TGCGCCAGCAGTCTTACAGGGGGGAGCAATCAGCCCCAGCATTTT,CASSLTGGSNQPQHF
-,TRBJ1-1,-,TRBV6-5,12,TGTGCCAGCAGTTACCGGGACACTGAAGCTTTCTTT,CASSYRDTEAFF
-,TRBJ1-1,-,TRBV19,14,TGTGCCAGTAGCCTTCGTGGCCCGAACACTGAAGCTTTCTTT,CASSLRGPNTEAFF
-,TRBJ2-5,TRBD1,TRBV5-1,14,TGCGCCAGCAGCCTGACAGGGATCGAGGAGACCCAGTACTTC,CASSLTGIEETQYF
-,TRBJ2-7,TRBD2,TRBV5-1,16,TGCGCCAGCAGCCGATCCGGGACTAAAAGCTCCTACGAGCAGTACTTC,CASSRSGTKSSYEQYF
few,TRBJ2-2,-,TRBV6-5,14,TGTGCCAGCAGCTATGGACTAAACACCGGGGAGCTGTTTTTT,CASSYGLNTGELFF
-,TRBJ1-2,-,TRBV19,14,TGTGCCAGTAGTTCCCCAGGGTATACCTATGGCTACACCTTC,CASSSPGYTYGYTF
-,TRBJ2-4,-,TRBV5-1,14,TGCGCCAGCAGCTTGAGATCGGAGCGAAACATTCAGTACTTC,CASSLRSERNIQYF
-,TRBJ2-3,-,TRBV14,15,TGTGCCAGCAGGGTGGCGGGCGGGAGCACAGATACGCAGTATTTT,CASRVAGGSTDTQYF
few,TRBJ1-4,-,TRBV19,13,TGTGCCAGTAGGAACAGGGTAAATGAAAAACTGTTTTTT,CASRNRVNEKLFF
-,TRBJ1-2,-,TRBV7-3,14,TGTGCCAGCAGCTTAAGTACAGGGCGCACTGGCTACACCTTC,CASSLSTGRTGYTF
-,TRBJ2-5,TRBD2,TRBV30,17,TGTGCCTGGAGACTAGCGGGAGAACTTTCTCAACGTGAGACCCAGTACTTC,CAWRLAGELSQRETQYF
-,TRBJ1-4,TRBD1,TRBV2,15,TGTGCCAGCAGGGGAACAGGGGGCGTCTACGAAAAACTGTTTTTT,CASRGTGGVYEKLFF
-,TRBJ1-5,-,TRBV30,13,TGTGCCTGGAGTGAAGGGGGACGTCAGCCCCAGCATTTT,CAWSEGGRQPQHF
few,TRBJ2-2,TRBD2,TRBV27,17,TGTGCCAGCAGTTTATCCCTAGCGGGAGGGGTCACCGGGGAGCTGTTTTTT,CASSLSLAGGVTGELFF
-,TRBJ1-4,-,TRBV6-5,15,TGTGCCAGCAAAGGGTCGGGGGTAACTAATGAAAAACTGTTTTTT,CASKGSGVTNEKLFF
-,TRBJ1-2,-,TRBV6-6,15,TGTGCCAGCAGACGCGATGGAGGCGCTAACTATGGCTACACCTTC,CASRRDGGANYGYTF
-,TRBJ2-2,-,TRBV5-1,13,TGCGCCAGCAGCACGGGACTCACCGGGGAGCTGTTTTTT,CASSTGLTGELFF